These 32 T cell receptor beta chains originate from one sample sequenced in a study of cytomegalovirus exposure and HLA in healthy donors. 13 Jbeta primers and 60 Vbeta primers were used for the PCR. Generated by immunoSEQ multiplex PCR, the TCRdb table keeps only in-frame clones and is missing some. This sample carries about 170,000 clones, approximately 78% of them seen once, and the ten largest clones take less than 2.5%. Sequencing input: PBMCs. Every receptor here comes from a human donor in good health.

CDR3 amino acids: CAWRSGQASLNQPQHF. CDR3 bases: TGTGCCTGGAGGTCGGGACAGGCGTCTCTCAATCAGCCCCAGCATTTT. This chain uses TRBV30 with TRBJ1-5; 8 nucleotides align to TRBD1. The CDR3 sequence is 16 residues long. V was clipped by 3 bases and J by 3 bases; unmatched bases: 10. Looked up from germline, CDR1 is GTSNPN and CDR2 is SVGIG (reference sequence).

The chain is built from TRBV6-4 and TRBJ2-3; the D is unclear. V was pared by 0 bases and J by 6 bases, with 28 bases between. There are 20 residues in the CDR3. CDR1 MRHNA and CDR2 SNTAGT come from the germline V gene. The CDR3 is CASSDSSLVKFAARADTQYF. CDR3 coding DNA: TGTGCCAGCAGTGACTCGAGTCTTGTGAAGTTCGCGGCCCGTGCGGATACGCAGTATTTT.

This clone was seen a few times. The J gene is TRBJ1-4, the V gene TRBV7-8; a possible D gene is TRBD1 (6 bases). Between the trimmed V and J ends, which lost 5 bases and 6 bases, there was a span of 10 bases. Germline assignment: CDR1 SGHVS and CDR2 FQNEAQ. The length of the CDR3 is 13 residues. CDR3 loop: CASSRRTDEKLFF. CDR3 bases: TGTGCCAGCAGCCGGAGGACAGATGAAAAACTGTTTTTT.

This sequence joins TRBV27 and TRBJ1-5, with a possible D match to TRBD1 (5 bases). This CDR3 has 14 amino acids. Germline V CDR1 and CDR2: MNHEY, SMNVEV (reference sequence). V was trimmed by 0 bases and J by 7 bases, leaving 10 bases between them. The CDR3 bases are TGTGCCAGCAGTTTATCAGCGGGGCCGCAGCCCCAGCATTTT. This translates into CASSLSAGPQPQHF.

This clone was observed once. The chain couples TRBV7-2 to TRBJ1-1; 7 nucleotides line up with TRBD1. CDR3 length: 15 residues. Unmatched junction bases numbered 7, after V lost 5 bases and J lost 1 base. Germline V CDR1 and CDR2: SGHTA, FQGNSA. The CDR3 loop reads CASSPRRTGNTEAFF. The CDR3 DNA sequence: TGTGCCAGCAGCCCCCGAAGGACAGGGAACACTGAAGCTTTCTTT.

This clone showed up just once. The gene calls are TRBV10-2 and TRBJ2-1; D not certain. This CDR3 has 15 residues. V shed 7 bases and J shed 3 bases, with 16 bases lying between them. Germline CDR1 and CDR2: WSHSY and SAAADI. CDR3: CASIYENPDYNEQFF. The CDR3 coding sequence is TGCGCCAGCATCTACGAGAACCCCGACTACAATGAGCAGTTCTTC.

The chain has TRBV2 and TRBJ1-2, with TRBD1 as a possible D gene (6 bases). Trimming pared 9 bases from V and 4 bases from J, leaving 12 bases between. The CDR3 runs to 12 residues. Germline V gene data show CDR1 as SNHLY and CDR2 as FYNNEI. Here the CDR3 DNA reads TGTGCCAGTAACCAGGACAGCTATGGCTACACCTTC. Residues: CASNQDSYGYTF.

The chain is built from TRBV6-5 and TRBJ2-1; TRBD1 matches 7 bases. Looked up from germline, CDR1 is MNHEY and CDR2 is SVGAGI. The CDR3 length is 16 residues. V dropped 4 bases and J dropped 3; count of bases not matched to a gene: 9. The CDR3, as DNA: TGTGCCAGCAGTTTATTTGCCGGGACAGACTACAATGAGCAGTTCTTC. It codes for CASSLFAGTDYNEQFF.

The V call is TRBV30, the J call TRBJ2-7, with 8 bases fitting TRBD1. This CDR3 has 14 residues. After removal of 5 bases from V and 3 bases from J, the junction contained 9 bases not matched to a gene. CDR1 and CDR2 (germline): GTSNPN, SVGIG (reference sequence). The CDR3 is CAWAGGETDYEQYF. The CDR3 region has the DNA TGTGCCTGGGCAGGGGGCGAAACGGACTACGAGCAGTACTTC.

The chain carries TRBV2 and TRBJ1-2, with D perhaps TRBD1 (6 bases). The CDR3 extends over 15 amino acids. In germline, CDR1 is SNHLY, CDR2 FYNNEI. Trimming shortened V by 8 bases and J by 4 bases, and 20 bases separated the two germline ends. The CDR3 loop is CASLPSGAEVYGYTF. As DNA, the CDR3 is TGTGCCAGCCTACCATCAGGGGCCGAGGTCTATGGCTACACCTTC.

CDR3 in amino acids: CASSRTRQDGYTF. The CDR3, as DNA: TGTGCCAGCAGTCGCACTCGACAGGATGGCTACACCTTC. This chain links TRBV7-9 with TRBJ1-2, with D perhaps TRBD1 (6 bases). This CDR3 has 13 residues. Between the trimmed V and J ends, which lost 6 bases and 6 bases, there was a span of 14 bases. The germline CDR1 and CDR2 sequences are SEHNR and FQNEAQ (reference sequence).

The CDR3 sequence is CASSITGSFDNEQFF. In DNA, the CDR3 is TGTGCCAGTAGTATAACAGGGAGCTTCGACAATGAGCAGTTCTTC. V usage is TRBV19 and J usage is TRBJ2-1, with D perhaps matching TRBD1 (6 bases). Looked up from germline, CDR1 is LNHDA and CDR2 is SQIVND (reference sequence). The V end lost 2 bases, the J end lost 5 bases, and 13 bases lay between the germline ends. CDR3 length: 15 residues. The variable domain in full, completed from reference TRBV19 and TRBJ2-1, reads DGGITQSPKYLFRKEGQNVTLSCEQNLNHDAMYWYRQDPGQGLRLIYYSQIVNDFQKGDIAEGYSVSREKKESFPLTVTSAQKNPTAFYLCASSITGSFDNEQFFGPGTRLTVL.

J is TRBJ1-5 and V is TRBV18, with 8 bases that match TRBD1. The CDR3 contains 15 residues. Looked up from germline, CDR1 is KGHSH and CDR2 is LQKENI. Trimming removed 8 bases from V and 0 bases from J; junction bases left unmatched: 6. The CDR3 protein is CASTDREYSNQPQHF. As DNA, the CDR3 is TGTGCCAGCACGGACAGGGAATATAGCAATCAGCCCCAGCATTTT.

The rearrangement joins TRBV30 to TRBJ1-1; 9 positions match TRBD1. Germline loops: CDR1 GTSNPN, CDR2 SVGIG (reference sequence). The CDR3 length is 15 residues. Trimming took 2 bases from V and 1 from J; bases not matched to a gene: 5. The CDR3 DNA is TGTGCCTGGAGTCCCACGGACAGGGGGAACACTGAAGCTTTCTTT. Translated, it gives CAWSPTDRGNTEAFF.

The genes are TRBV6-5 and TRBJ1-1; 8 bases map to TRBD1. Germline CDR1 MNHEY, CDR2 SVGAGI. The ends lost 7 bases at V and 4 bases at J; junction bases unmatched: 8. The CDR3 has 14 residues. CDR3 loop: CASKQGAFGTEAFF. CDR3 bases: TGTGCCAGCAAGCAGGGGGCCTTCGGCACTGAAGCTTTCTTT.

This sequence joins TRBV2 and TRBJ2-7, with TRBD2 matching 7 bases. The CDR3 runs to 14 residues. The V gene's germline CDR1 is SNHLY and CDR2 FYNNEI. Trimming at V came to 5 bases and at J to 6 bases, leaving 10 bases not matched to a gene. The CDR3 region is CASSHQSGTTEQYF. CDR3 in DNA: TGTGCCAGCAGTCACCAATCCGGGACTACCGAGCAGTACTTC.

The V and J genes are TRBV11-2 and TRBJ2-3; 7 bases line up with TRBD2. The CDR3 sequence is 15 residues long. Germline loops: CDR1 SGHAT, CDR2 FQNNGV. V lost 4 bases and J lost 0; bases outside the gene matches: 4. As DNA, the CDR3 is TGTGCCAGCAGCTCCCTCGGGGGGAGCACAGATACGCAGTATTTT. Protein sequence: CASSSLGGSTDTQYF.

The V call is TRBV19, the J call TRBJ2-7; D possibly corresponds to TRBD1 (5 bases). Germline-derived CDR1 and CDR2 are LNHDA and SQIVND (reference sequence). The CDR3 covers 15 residues. V dropped 2 bases and J dropped 2 bases, with 13 bases sitting between them. For the CDR3, the DNA is TGTGCCAGTAGTATATCAATCCAGGGTACCTACGAGCAGTACTTC. The encoded protein is CASSISIQGTYEQYF.

CDR3 DNA: TGTGCCAGCAACAGTCCTAATCAGCCCCAGCATTTT. Its translation is CASNSPNQPQHF. This chain joins TRBV2 and TRBJ1-5, with unresolved D. The V and J ends lost 7 bases and 4 bases respectively, with 8 bases between them. Germline V gives CDR1 SNHLY, CDR2 FYNNEI. The CDR3 covers 12 residues.

The chain carries TRBV19 and TRBJ1-1, with no clear D. Germline V gene lookup returns CDR1 LNHDA and CDR2 SQIVND (reference sequence). Deletions cut 10 bases from V and 5 bases from J, with 20 bases between. The CDR3 length is 14 residues. Here the CDR3 reads CATIPNPTGTEAFF. The CDR3 region has the DNA TGTGCCACCATACCCAACCCTACGGGAACTGAAGCTTTCTTT.

This sequence joins TRBV9 and TRBJ2-1; 12 bases map to TRBD2. This CDR3 has 15 amino acids. CDR1 is SGDLS, CDR2 YYNGEE, per germline. Losses at the gene ends were 6 bases for V and 3 bases for J; bases not matched to a gene: 4. The CDR3 sequence is CASNPLAGGYNEQFF. The CDR3, as DNA: TGTGCCAGCAACCCACTAGCGGGGGGCTACAATGAGCAGTTCTTC.

The chain is built from TRBV5-6 and TRBJ2-7; D may be TRBD1 (6 bases). The length of the CDR3 is 13 residues. With 5 bases removed from V and 1 base from J, the gap between germline ends came to 10 bases. Germline CDR1 SGHDT, CDR2 YYEEEE. CDR3 DNA sequence: TGTGCCAGCAGGCGAGGACAGTCCTACGAGCAGTACTTC. It is translated as CASRRGQSYEQYF.

This chain links TRBV6-1 with TRBJ2-2; D not certain. Trimming stripped 4 bases from V and 1 base from J, with 7 bases between. This CDR3 has 14 amino acids. Germline V gene data show CDR1 as MNHNS and CDR2 as SASEGT. CDR3 coding DNA: TGTGCCAGCAGTGGTCAGTTGAACACCGGGGAGCTGTTTTTT. Amino acids: CASSGQLNTGELFF.

This chain's CDR3 is CASSFLVGPTSPLHF. The CDR3 DNA reads TGTGCCAGTAGTTTCCTAGTGGGTCCAACTTCACCCCTCCACTTT. This chain links TRBV19 with TRBJ1-6; D is ambiguous. The CDR3 extends over 15 amino acids. Deletions cut 5 bases from V and 9 bases from J, with 17 bases between. CDR1 and CDR2 (germline): LNHDA, SQIVND (reference sequence).

V gene TRBV4-3 combines with J gene TRBJ1-2; D gene ambiguous. The CDR3 contains 15 residues. V lost 1 base to trimming and J lost 7 bases, with 16 bases between them. The germline gives CDR1 LGHNA, CDR2 YSLEER. CDR3 amino acids: CASSQVEGGWSGYTF. Here the CDR3 DNA reads TGCGCCAGCAGCCAAGTGGAGGGAGGGTGGAGTGGCTACACCTTC.

This rearrangement joins TRBV7-2 to TRBJ2-1; 7 bases fit TRBD2. The CDR3 is 14 amino acids. V lost 5 bases to trimming and J lost 5 bases; unmatched junction nucleotides: 6. In germline, CDR1 is SGHTA, CDR2 FQGNSA. CDR3 in amino acids: CASSPSLANNEQFF. The CDR3 DNA sequence: TGTGCCAGCAGCCCCTCACTAGCGAACAATGAGCAGTTCTTC.

The rearrangement joins TRBV5-6 to TRBJ1-5; D ambiguous. This CDR3 spans 14 amino acids. Between the trimmed V and J ends, which lost 1 base and 7 bases, there was a span of 12 bases. CDR1 and CDR2 (germline): SGHDT, YYEEEE. CDR3 in DNA: TGTGCCAGCAGCTTGATGAGGGCGGGCCAGCCCCAGCATTTT. Translation gives CASSLMRAGQPQHF. The whole variable domain, remainder taken from reference TRBV5-6 and TRBJ1-5, is DAGVTQSPTHLIKTRGQQVTLRCSPKSGHDTVSWYQQALGQGPQFIFQYYEEEERQRGNFPDRFSGHQFPNYSSELNVNALLLGDSALYLCASSLMRAGQPQHFGDGTRLSIL.

The rearrangement links TRBV18 to TRBJ1-5; TRBD1 agrees at 8 bases. CDR3 length equals 18 residues. Germline V gene sequence: CDR1 KGHSH, CDR2 LQKENI. Trimming removed 5 bases from V and 3 bases from J; junction bases left unmatched: 15. The CDR3 loop is CASSEDVRGQAYNQPQHF. In nucleotides, the CDR3 is TGTGCCAGCTCAGAGGACGTAAGGGGACAGGCATACAATCAGCCCCAGCATTTT.

This chain links TRBV5-1 with TRBJ2-2; 9 bases line up with TRBD2. The J segment lost 0 bases and the V segment lost 0 bases, leaving 6 bases of the junction unmatched. The CDR3 consists of 18 residues. CDR1 is SGHRS, CDR2 YFSETQ, per germline. The CDR3 coding sequence is TGCGCCAGCAGCTTGGTCCTTAGCGGGGGCACGAACACCGGGGAGCTGTTTTTT. Amino acid sequence: CASSLVLSGGTNTGELFF.

The V call is TRBV13, the J call TRBJ1-4, with D possibly TRBD1 on 6 matching bases. From germline, CDR1 is PRHDT and CDR2 FYEKMQ (reference sequence). The CDR3 is 19 residues long. Trimming took 6 bases from V and 5 from J, leaving 28 bases between them. The CDR3 here is CASRLTPGRLGQDNEKLFF. CDR3 in DNA: TGTGCCAGCAGGCTTACTCCTGGCAGGCTGGGACAAGACAATGAAAAACTGTTTTTT.

The CDR3 protein is CASSVLAGYTDTQYF. CDR3 DNA: TGTGCCAGCAGCGTGCTAGCGGGGTATACAGATACGCAGTATTTT. This chain joins TRBV2 and TRBJ2-3; TRBD2 matches at 9 bases. Germline CDR1 SNHLY, CDR2 FYNNEI. Trimming at V came to 6 bases and at J to 3 bases, leaving 7 bases not matched to a gene. The CDR3 runs 15 residues.

V and J are TRBV9 and TRBJ1-2, with D maybe TRBD1 (6 bases). Trimming removed 6 bases from V and 7 bases from J, with 25 bases in between. CDR3 length: 16 amino acids. The germline CDR1 and CDR2 sequences are SGDLS and YYNGEE. CDR3 nucleotides: TGTGCCAGCAACCATATACATTCAGGGGACGAAATTGGCTACACCTTC. Residues: CASNHIHSGDEIGYTF.